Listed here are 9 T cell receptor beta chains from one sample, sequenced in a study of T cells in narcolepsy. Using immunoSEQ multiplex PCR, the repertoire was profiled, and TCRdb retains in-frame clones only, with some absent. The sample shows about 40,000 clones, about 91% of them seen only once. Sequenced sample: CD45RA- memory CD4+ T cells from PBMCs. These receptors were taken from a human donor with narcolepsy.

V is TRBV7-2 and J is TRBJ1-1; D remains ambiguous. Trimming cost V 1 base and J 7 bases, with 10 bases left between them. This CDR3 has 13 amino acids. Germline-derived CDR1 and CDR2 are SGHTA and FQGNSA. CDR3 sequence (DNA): TGTGCCAGCAGCTTAGAGGGCTGGGGTGAAGCTTTCTTT. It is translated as CASSLEGWGEAFF. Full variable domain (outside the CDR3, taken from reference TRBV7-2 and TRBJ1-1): GAGVSQSPSNKVTEKGKDVELRCDPISGHTALYWYRQSLGQGLEFLIYFQGNSAPDKSGLPSDRFSAERTGGSVSTLTIQRTQQEDSAVYLCASSLEGWGEAFFGQGTRLTVV.

CDR3 nucleotides: TGTGCCAGCAGTTCGGGGGGGGCCATTGATCAGCCCCAGCATTTT. This gives the protein CASSSGGAIDQPQHF. The rearrangement links TRBV27 to TRBJ1-5, with D maybe TRBD1 (6 bases). Germline V gene data show CDR1 as MNHEY and CDR2 as SMNVEV (reference sequence). V lost 4 bases and J lost 5, with 15 bases in between. The CDR3 totals 15 residues.

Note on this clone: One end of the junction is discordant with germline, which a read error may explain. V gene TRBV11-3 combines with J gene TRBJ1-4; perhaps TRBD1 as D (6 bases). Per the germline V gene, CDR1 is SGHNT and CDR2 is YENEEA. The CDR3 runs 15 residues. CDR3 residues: CASSGGGTGNAKLFF. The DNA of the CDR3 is TGTGCCAGCAGCGGAGGGGGAACAGGGAATGCAAAACTGTTTTTT.

Written as DNA, the CDR3 is TGTGCCAGCAGCACAGGGACGGCCACTGAAGCTTTCTTT. Its translation is CASSTGTATEAFF. The chain links TRBV5-6 to TRBJ1-1; D is perhaps TRBD1 (6 bases). This CDR3 region has 13 residues. The V end was cut by 4 bases, the J end by 4 bases, with 11 bases between. CDR1 is SGHDT and CDR2 is YYEEEE in the germline V gene.

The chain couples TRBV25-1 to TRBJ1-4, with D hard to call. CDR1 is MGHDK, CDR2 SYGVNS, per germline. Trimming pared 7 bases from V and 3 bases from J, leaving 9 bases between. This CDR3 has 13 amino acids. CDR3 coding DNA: TGTGCCAGCACCGCAGGCGCTAATGAAAAACTGTTTTTT. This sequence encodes CASTAGANEKLFF.

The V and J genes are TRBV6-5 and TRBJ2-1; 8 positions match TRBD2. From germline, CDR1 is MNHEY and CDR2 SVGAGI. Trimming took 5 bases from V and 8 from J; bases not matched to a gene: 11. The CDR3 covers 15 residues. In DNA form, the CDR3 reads TGTGCCAGCAGTCTGGGCGGGGGGCCAGGGGATGAGCAGTTCTTC. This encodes CASSLGGGPGDEQFF.

CDR3 nucleotides: TGCGCCAGCAGCCAATTGACAGCTCAGGGAGCCTACACCTTC. Its translation is CASSQLTAQGAYTF. The V and J genes are TRBV4-3 and TRBJ1-2, with TRBD1 as a possible D gene (5 bases). Looked up from germline, CDR1 is LGHNA and CDR2 is YSLEER. V was cut by 2 bases and J by 10 bases, with 17 bases left in between. This CDR3 spans 14 amino acids.

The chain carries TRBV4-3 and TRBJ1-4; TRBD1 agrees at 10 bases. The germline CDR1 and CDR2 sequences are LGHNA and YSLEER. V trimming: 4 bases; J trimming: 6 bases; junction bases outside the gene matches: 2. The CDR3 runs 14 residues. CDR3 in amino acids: CASSPGTGDEKLFF. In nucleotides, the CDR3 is TGCGCCAGCAGCCCCGGGACAGGGGATGAAAAACTGTTTTTT.

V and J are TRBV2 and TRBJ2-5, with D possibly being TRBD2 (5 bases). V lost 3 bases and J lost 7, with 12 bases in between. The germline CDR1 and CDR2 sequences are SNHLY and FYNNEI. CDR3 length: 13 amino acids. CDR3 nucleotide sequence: TGTGCCAGCAGTGAGGGGAGTGGACCGACCCAGTACTTC. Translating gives CASSEGSGPTQYF.